The 19 T cell receptor beta chains below were found in one sample sequenced in a study of monozygotic twins with inflammatory bowel disease. TCRdb reanalyzed the 5' RACE reads and collapses them to one entry per CDR3 protein, without DNA. Its table records 200,000 to 250,000 distinct CDR3 sequences. Sequenced: blood. Source of these receptors: a human donor with ulcerative colitis or Crohn's disease, or a healthy co-twin of an affected twin (not recorded which).

This chain connects TRBV7-2 to TRBJ2-1; the D call of TRBD2 rests on TCRdb alone, since no DNA is present to check it. This CDR3 spans 11 amino acids. Germline V CDR1 and CDR2: SGHTA, FQGNSA. The CDR3 is CATLAGPSEFF. Using reference TRBV7-2 and TRBJ2-1 for the parts outside the CDR3, the full variable domain is GAGVSQSPSNKVTEKGKDVELRCDPISGHTALYWYRQSLGQGLEFLIYFQGNSAPDKSGLPSDRFSAERTGGSVSTLTIQRTQQEDSAVYLCATLAGPSEFFGPGTRLTVL.

V usage is TRBV6-2 or TRBV6-3 and J usage is TRBJ2-1; TCRdb outputs TRBD2, but without DNA this stays unchecked. This CDR3 is built from 15 residues. The germline V gene has CDR1 MNHEY and CDR2 SVGEGT. CDR3 loop: CASTPSGRAENEQFF.

CDR3 loop: CASSYGRQGNTEAFF. The chain has TRBV6-5 and TRBJ1-1; TCRdb picks TRBD1, but there is no DNA to check that call. Germline V gene data show CDR1 as MNHEY and CDR2 as SVGAGI. The length of the CDR3 is 15 residues.

The V and J genes are TRBV27 and TRBJ1-6; TCRdb gives TRBD1 as the D gene, but with no DNA this cannot be confirmed. The CDR3 is 15 residues long. Looked up from germline, CDR1 is MNHEY and CDR2 is SMNVEV (reference sequence). CDR3 loop: CASSSAGQGMSPLHF.

This chain links TRBV2 with TRBJ2-5. The germline V gene encodes CDR1 SNHLY and CDR2 FYNNEI. The CDR3 spans 14 residues. CDR3 sequence: CASSTAELQETQYF.

V gene TRBV20-1 combines with J gene TRBJ2-5; TCRdb's D call of TRBD2 is untestable without DNA. Germline lookup yields CDR1 DFQATT and CDR2 SNEGSKA (reference sequence). CDR3 size: 13 residues. The CDR3 sequence: CSARIGLFETQYF.

The chain is built from TRBV7-8 and TRBJ1-2. Looked up from germline, CDR1 is SGHVS and CDR2 is FQNEAQ. The CDR3 has 13 residues. The CDR3 loop reads CASRPVEGYGYTF.

The chain carries TRBV4-1 and TRBJ2-2; there is no DNA to check the TCRdb D call of TRBD2. The germline V gene has CDR1 MGHRA and CDR2 YSYEKL. The CDR3 is 17 amino acids. CDR3 residues: CASSLSPGAEVGGELFF.

This sequence joins TRBV19 and TRBJ2-2; the D gene TCRdb calls, TRBD2, cannot be checked with no DNA. The CDR3 extends over 14 amino acids. Germline assignment: CDR1 LNHDA and CDR2 SQIVND (reference sequence). This chain's CDR3 is CASSPPGGGGELFF.

The gene calls are TRBV20-1 and TRBJ2-1. Germline CDR1 and CDR2: DFQATT and SNEGSKA (reference sequence). This CDR3 contains 12 residues. The CDR3 sequence: CSARPYDNEQFF.

V gene TRBV20-1 combines with J gene TRBJ2-7. The CDR3 is made up of 14 amino acids. Germline lookup yields CDR1 DFQATT and CDR2 SNEGSKA (reference sequence). The CDR3 reads CSASPRSISYEQYF.

The chain has TRBV15 and TRBJ1-1; TCRdb's D call of TRBD1 is untestable without DNA. The CDR3 has 12 amino acids. Germline CDR1 reads LNHNV; CDR2 reads YYDKDF (reference sequence). CDR3 in amino acids: CATSNPPQKAFF.

The chain couples TRBV18 to TRBJ2-7; the D call from TCRdb, TRBD2, cannot be confirmed without DNA. Germline CDR1 KGHSH, CDR2 LQKENI. The CDR3 extends over 15 amino acids. CDR3: CASSPPGLAGDEQYF.

This chain links TRBV9 with TRBJ2-7. The CDR3 is 14 residues long. The germline V gene encodes CDR1 SGDLS and CDR2 YYNGEE. The CDR3 loop is CASSEEDGSYEQYF.

This chain links TRBV18 with TRBJ2-1; TCRdb indicates TRBD2, and absent DNA this call remains unverified. Germline CDR1 and CDR2: KGHSH and LQKENI. The CDR3 runs 15 residues. CDR3 sequence reads: CASSRSGLAGNEQFF.

J is TRBJ1-1 and V is TRBV25-1. CDR3 length equals 15 residues. Germline V gene data show CDR1 as MGHDK and CDR2 as SYGVNS. The CDR3 spells CASSEFKGGNTEAFF.

The chain employs TRBV7-2 and TRBJ1-1. The CDR3 contains 13 residues. The V gene's germline CDR1 is SGHTA and CDR2 FQGNSA. The CDR3 reads CASSFHRGTEAFF.

J is TRBJ2-1 and V is TRBV5-1; TCRdb returns TRBD1, unconfirmable since there is no DNA. CDR3 length: 15 amino acids. Germline V CDR1 and CDR2: SGHRS, YFSETQ. CDR3 region: CASSLGRQGRNEQFF.

The chain combines TRBV5-6 with TRBJ1-2; no DNA is available, so the TRBD1 call from TCRdb remains unchecked. Germline V lookup: CDR1 SGHDT, CDR2 YYEEEE. This CDR3 contains 14 residues. This CDR3 is CASSSAGTPIGYTF.